This TCR beta chain was recovered during a study of cytomegalovirus exposure and HLA in healthy donors. Across the study: There were approximately 400 genotyped donors. Of these, roughly 82% fell in the genetic ancestry cluster associated with self-reported Caucasian donors. Whole-study results and caveats: Later, an analysis found that common viral pathogens appeared to be linked with several of the most significant clusters. Solely CMV serostatus was available to characterize immune exposure.

A word on this clone: Its antigen is undetermined.

The PCR contained 60 Vbeta and 13 Jbeta primers. Libraries were prepared by immunoSEQ multiplex PCR; TCRdb keeps only in-frame clonotypes and omits some of them. The sample includes 130,000 to 150,000 clones, under 85% seen only once; the top ten take 6.5% to 8%. Trimming pared 6 bases from V and 0 bases from J, leaving 11 bases between. Germline V gives CDR1 SNHLY, CDR2 FYNNEI. CDR3 length: 15 amino acids. Sequenced: PBMCs. This sequence originates from a woman in her 40s in good health and CMV-seropositive. V usage is TRBV2 and J usage is TRBJ1-4; perhaps TRBD1 as D (5 bases). CDR3 sequence (DNA): TGTGCCAGCAGACCCGACAGAACAACTAATGAAAAACTGTTTTTT. Translation gives CASRPDRTTNEKLFF.